This TCR beta chain was found in a study of Ad26.COV2.S vaccination and SARS-CoV-2 variants. Study results and caveats: Possible underestimation of total T cell responses by the TCR breadth and depth analyses was noted.

Concerning this clone: The antigen is not known.

Sequencing used immunoSEQ multiplex PCR; TCRdb keeps in-frame clones, though not all of them. The table shows 300,000 to 350,000 clones, with around 84% occurring only once. Treatment given: approximately 18 received Ad26.COV2.S at low or high dose, single or two shots; 5 received placebo; per-sample allocation not given. Samples came from day 63 after the first vaccine or placebo injection. Participants' vaccine, an Ad26 vector, delivered Wuhan-strain SARS-CoV-2 spike. The germline CDR1 and CDR2 sequences are LGHNA and YNFKEQ. The CDR3 runs 16 residues. With 0 bases removed from V and 8 bases from J, the gap between germline ends came to 17 bases.

The sequencing used peripheral blood, collected in a trial of Ad26.COV2.S vaccine versus placebo. V and J are TRBV4-2 and TRBJ1-3; D perhaps matches TRBD1 (5 bases). The source of this sequence is a person between 18 and 65 years old who received the Ad26.COV2.S COVID-19 vaccine or a placebo. For the CDR3, the DNA is TGTGCCAGCAGCCAAGAGGGGCGTCCCGAAGGTTACACCATATATTTT. It translates to CASSQEGRPEGYTIYF.